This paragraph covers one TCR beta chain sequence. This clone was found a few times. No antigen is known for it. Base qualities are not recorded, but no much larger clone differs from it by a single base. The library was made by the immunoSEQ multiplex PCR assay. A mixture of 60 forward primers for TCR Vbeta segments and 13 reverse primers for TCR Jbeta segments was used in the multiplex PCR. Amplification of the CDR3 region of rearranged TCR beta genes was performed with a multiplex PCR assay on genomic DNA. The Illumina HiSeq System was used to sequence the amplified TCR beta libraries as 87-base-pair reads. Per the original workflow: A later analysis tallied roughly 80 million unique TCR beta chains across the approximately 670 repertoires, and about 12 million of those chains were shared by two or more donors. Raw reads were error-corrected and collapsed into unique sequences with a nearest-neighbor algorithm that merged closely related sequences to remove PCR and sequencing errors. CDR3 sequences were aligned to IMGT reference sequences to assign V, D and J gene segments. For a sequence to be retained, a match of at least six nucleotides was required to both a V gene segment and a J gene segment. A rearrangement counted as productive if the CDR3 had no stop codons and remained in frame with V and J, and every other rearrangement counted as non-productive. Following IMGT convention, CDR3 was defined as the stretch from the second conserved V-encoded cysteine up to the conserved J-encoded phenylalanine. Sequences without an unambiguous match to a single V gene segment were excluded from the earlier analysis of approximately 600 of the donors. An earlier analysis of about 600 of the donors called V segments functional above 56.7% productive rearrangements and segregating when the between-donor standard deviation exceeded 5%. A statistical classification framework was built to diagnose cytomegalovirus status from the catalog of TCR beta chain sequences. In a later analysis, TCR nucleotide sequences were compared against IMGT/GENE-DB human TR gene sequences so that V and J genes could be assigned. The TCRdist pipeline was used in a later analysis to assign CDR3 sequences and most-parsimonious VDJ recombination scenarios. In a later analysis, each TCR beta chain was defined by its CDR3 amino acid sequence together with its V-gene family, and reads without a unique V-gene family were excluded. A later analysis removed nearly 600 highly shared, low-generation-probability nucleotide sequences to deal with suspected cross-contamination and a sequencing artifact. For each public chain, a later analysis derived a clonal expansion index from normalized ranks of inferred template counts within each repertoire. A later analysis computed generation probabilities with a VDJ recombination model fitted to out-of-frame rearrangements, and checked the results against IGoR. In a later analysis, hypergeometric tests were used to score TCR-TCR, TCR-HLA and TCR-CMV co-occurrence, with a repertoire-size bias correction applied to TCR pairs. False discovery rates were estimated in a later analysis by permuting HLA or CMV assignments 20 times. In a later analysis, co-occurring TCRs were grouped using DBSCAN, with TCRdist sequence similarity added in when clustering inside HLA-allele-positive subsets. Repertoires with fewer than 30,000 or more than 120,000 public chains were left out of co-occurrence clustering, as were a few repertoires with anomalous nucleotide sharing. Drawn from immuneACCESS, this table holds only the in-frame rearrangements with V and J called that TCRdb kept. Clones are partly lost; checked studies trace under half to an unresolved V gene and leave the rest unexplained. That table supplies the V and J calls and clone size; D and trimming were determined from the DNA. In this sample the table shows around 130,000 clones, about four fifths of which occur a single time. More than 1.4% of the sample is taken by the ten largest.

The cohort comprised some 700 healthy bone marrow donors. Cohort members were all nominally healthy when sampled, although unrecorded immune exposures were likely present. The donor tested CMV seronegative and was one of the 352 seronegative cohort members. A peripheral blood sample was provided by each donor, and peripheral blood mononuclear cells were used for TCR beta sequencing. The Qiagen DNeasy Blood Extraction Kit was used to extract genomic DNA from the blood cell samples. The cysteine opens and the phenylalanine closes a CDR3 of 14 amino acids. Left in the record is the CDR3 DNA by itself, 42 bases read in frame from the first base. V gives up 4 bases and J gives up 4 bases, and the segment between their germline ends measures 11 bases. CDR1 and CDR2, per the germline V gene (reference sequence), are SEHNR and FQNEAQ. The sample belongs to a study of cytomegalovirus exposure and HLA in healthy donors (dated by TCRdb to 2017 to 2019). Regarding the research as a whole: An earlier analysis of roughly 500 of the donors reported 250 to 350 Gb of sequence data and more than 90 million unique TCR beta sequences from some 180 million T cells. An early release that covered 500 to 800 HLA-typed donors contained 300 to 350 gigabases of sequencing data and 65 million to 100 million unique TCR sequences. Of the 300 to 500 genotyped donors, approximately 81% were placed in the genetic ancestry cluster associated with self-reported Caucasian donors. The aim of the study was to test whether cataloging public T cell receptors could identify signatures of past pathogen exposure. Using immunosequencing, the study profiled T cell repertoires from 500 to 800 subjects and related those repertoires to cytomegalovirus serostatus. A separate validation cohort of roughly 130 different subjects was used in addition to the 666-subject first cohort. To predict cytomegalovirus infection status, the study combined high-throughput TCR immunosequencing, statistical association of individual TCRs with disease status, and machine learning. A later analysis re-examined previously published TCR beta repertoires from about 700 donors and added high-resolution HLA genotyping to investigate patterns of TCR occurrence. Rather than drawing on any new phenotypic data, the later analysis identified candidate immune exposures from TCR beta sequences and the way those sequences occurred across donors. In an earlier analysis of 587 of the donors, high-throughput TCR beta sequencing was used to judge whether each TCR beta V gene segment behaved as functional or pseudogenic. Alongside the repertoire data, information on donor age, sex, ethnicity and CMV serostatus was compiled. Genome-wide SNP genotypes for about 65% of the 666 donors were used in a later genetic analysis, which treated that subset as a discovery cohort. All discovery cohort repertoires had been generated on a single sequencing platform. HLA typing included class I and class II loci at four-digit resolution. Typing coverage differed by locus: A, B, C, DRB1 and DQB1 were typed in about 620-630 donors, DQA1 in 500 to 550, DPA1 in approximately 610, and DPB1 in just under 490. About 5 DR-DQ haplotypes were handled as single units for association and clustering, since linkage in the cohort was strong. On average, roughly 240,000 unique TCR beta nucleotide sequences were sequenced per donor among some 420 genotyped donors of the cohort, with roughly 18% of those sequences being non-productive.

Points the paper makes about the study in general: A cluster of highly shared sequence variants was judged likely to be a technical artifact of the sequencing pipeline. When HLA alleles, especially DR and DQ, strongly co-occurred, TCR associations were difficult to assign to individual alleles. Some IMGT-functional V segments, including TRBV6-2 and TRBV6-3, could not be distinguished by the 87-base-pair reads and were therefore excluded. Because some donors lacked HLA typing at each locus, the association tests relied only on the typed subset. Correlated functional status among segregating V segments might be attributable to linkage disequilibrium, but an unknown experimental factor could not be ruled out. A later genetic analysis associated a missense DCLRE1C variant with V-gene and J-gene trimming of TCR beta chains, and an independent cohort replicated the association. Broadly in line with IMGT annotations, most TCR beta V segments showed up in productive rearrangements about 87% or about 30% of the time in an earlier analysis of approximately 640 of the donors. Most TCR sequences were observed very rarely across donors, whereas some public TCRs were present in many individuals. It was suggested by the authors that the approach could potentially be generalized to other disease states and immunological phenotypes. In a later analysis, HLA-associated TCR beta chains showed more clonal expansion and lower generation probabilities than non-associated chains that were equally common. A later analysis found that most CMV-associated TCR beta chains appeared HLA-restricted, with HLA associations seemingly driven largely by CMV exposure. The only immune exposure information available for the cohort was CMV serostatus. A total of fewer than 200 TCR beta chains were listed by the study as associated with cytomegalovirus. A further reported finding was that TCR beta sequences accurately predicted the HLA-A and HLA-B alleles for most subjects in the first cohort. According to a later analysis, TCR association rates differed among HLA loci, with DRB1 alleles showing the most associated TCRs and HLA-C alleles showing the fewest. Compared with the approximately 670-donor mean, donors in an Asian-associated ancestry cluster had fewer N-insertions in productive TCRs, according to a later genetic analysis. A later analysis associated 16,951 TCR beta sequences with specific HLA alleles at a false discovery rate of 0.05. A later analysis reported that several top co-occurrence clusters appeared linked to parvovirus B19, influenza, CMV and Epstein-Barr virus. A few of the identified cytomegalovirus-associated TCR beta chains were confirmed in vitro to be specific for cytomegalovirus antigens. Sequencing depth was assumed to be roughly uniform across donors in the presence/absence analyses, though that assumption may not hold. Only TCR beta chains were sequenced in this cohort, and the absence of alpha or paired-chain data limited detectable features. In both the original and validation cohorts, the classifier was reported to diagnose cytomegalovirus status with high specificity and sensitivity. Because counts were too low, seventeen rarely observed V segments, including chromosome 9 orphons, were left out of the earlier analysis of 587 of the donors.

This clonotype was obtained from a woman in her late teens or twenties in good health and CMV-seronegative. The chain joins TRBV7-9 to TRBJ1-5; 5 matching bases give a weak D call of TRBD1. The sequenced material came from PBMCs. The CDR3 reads CASSWGEVNQPQHF. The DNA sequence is TGTGCCAGCAGCTGGGGGGAGGTAAATCAGCCCCAGCATTTT.